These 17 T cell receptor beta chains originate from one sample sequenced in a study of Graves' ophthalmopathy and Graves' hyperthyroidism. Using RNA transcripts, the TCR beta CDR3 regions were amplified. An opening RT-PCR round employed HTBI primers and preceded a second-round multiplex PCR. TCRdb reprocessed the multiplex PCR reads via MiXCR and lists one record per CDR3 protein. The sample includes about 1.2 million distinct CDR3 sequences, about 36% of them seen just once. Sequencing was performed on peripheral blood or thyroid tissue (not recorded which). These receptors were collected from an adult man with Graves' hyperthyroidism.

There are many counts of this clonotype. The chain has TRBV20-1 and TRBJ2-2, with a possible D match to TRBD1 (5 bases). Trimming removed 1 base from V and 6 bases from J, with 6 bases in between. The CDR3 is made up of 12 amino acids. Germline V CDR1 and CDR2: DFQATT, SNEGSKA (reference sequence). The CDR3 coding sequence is TGCAGTGCTAGAGTAGGGGCCGGGGAGCTGTTTTTT. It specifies CSARVGAGELFF.

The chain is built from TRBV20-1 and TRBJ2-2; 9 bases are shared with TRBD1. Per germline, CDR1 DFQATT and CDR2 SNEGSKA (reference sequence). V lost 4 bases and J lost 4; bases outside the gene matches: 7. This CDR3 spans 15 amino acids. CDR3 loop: CSAIRLTGGTGELFF. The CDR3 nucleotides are TGCAGTGCTATACGACTGACAGGGGGCACCGGGGAGCTGTTTTTT.

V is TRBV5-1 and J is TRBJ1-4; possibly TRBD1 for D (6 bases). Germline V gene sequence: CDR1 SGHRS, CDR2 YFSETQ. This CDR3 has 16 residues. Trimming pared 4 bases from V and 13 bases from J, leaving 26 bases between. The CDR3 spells CASSPTGGRTNGVLFF. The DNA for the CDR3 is TGCGCCAGCAGCCCAACGGGGGGGCGGACGAACGGGGTACTGTTTTTT. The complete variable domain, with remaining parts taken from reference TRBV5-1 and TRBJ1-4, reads KAGVTQTPRYLIKTRGQQVTLSCSPISGHRSVSWYQQTPGQGLQFLFEYFSETQRNKGNFPGRFSGRQFSNSRSEMNVSTLELGDSALYLCASSPTGGRTNGVLFFGSGTQLSVL.

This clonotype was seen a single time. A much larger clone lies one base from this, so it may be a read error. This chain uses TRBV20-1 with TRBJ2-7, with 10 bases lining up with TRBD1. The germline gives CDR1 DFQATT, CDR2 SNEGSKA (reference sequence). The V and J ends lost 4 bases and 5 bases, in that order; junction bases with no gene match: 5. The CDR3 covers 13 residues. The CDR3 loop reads CSAKGGTGDEQYF. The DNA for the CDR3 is TGCAGTGCTAAAGGTGGGACAGGGGACGAGCAGTACTTC.

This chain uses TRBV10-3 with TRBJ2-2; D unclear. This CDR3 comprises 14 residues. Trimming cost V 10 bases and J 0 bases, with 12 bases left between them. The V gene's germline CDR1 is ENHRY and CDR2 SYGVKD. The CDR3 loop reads CASTRRTNTGELFF. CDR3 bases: TGTGCCAGCACGAGGCGAACGAACACCGGGGAGCTGTTTTTT.

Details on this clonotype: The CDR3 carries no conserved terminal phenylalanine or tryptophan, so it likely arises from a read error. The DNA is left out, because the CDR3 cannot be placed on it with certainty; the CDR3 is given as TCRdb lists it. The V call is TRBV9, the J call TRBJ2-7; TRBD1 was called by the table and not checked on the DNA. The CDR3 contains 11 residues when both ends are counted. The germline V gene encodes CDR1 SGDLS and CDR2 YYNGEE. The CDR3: CASSPLGATNT.

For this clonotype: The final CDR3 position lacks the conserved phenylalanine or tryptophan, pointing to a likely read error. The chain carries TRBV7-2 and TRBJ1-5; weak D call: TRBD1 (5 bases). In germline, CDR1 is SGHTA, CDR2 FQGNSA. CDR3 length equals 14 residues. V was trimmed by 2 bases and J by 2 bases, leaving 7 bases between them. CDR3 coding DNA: TGTGCCAGCAGCTTAAGGGGAGGCAATCAGCCCCAGCATGTT. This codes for CASSLRGGNQPQHV.

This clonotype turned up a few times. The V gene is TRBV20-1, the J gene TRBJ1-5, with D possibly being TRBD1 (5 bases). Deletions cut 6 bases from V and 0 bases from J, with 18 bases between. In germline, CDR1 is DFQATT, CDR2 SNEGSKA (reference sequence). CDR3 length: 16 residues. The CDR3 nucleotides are TGCAGTGCCAAGGGACGTCTTGTCCTTAGCAATCAGCCCCAGCATTTT. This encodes CSAKGRLVLSNQPQHF.

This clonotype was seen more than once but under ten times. The CDR3 DNA follows: TGTGCCAGCAGCTTAGAGACAGCGGGGGCGGAGACCCAGTACTTC. Protein: CASSLETAGAETQYF. This rearrangement joins TRBV7-6 to TRBJ2-5, with 8 bases that match TRBD2. Trimming took 1 base from V and 5 from J; bases not matched to a gene: 6. In germline, CDR1 is SGHVS, CDR2 FNYEAQ. CDR3 length: 15 amino acids.

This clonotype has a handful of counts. The CDR3 loop reads CSVGAGAQETQYF. DNA of the CDR3: TGCAGCGTTGGTGCGGGGGCCCAAGAGACCCAGTACTTC. The genes are TRBV29-1 and TRBJ2-5; tentatively, D is TRBD2 (7 bases). CDR3 size: 13 residues. From germline, CDR1 is SQVTM and CDR2 ANQGSEA. Deletions cut 4 bases from V and 1 base from J, with 10 bases between. Complete variable domain (other parts from reference TRBV29-1 and TRBJ2-5): SAVISQKPSRDICQRGTSLTIQCQVDSQVTMMFWYRQQPGQSLTLIATANQGSEATYESGFVIDKFPISRPNLTFSTLTVSNMSPEDSSIYLCSVGAGAQETQYFGPGTRLLVL.

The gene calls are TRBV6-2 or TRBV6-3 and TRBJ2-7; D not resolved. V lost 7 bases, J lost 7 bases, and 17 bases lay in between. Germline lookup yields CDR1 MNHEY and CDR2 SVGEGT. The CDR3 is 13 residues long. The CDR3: CASNPDIMGEQYF. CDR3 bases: TGTGCCAGCAACCCTGATATCATGGGGGAGCAGTACTTC.

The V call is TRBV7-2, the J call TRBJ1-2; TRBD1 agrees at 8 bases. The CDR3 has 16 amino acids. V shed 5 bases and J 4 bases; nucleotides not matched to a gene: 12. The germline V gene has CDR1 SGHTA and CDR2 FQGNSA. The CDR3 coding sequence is TGTGCCAGCAGCGCATTCGACAGGGGCCGGAGCTATGGCTACACCTTC. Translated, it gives CASSAFDRGRSYGYTF.

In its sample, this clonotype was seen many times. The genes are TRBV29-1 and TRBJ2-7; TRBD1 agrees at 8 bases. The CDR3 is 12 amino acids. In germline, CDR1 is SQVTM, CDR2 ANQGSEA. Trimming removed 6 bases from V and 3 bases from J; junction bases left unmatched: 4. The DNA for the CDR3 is TGCAGCGTCGACGGACAGGGCTACGAGCAGTACTTC. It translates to CSVDGQGYEQYF.

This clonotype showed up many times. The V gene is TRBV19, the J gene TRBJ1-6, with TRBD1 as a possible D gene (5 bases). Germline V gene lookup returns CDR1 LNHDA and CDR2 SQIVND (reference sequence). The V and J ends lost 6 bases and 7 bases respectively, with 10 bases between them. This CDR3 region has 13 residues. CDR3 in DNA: TGTGCCAGTAGCTGGGACGGGAATTCACCCCTCCACTTT. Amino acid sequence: CASSWDGNSPLHF.

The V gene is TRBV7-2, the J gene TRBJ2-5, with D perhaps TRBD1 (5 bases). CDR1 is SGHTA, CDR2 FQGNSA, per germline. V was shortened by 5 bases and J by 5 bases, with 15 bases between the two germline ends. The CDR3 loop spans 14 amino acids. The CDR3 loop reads CASSVGAGFETQYF. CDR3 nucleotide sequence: TGTGCCAGCAGCGTTGGGGCAGGGTTCGAGACCCAGTACTTC.

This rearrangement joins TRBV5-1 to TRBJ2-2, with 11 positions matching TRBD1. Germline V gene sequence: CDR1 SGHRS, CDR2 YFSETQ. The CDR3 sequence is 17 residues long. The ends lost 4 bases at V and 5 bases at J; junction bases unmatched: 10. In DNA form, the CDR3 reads TGCGCCAGCAGCACCATCGGACAGGGGGCGCGGACCGGGGAGCTGTTTTTT. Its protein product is CASSTIGQGARTGELFF.

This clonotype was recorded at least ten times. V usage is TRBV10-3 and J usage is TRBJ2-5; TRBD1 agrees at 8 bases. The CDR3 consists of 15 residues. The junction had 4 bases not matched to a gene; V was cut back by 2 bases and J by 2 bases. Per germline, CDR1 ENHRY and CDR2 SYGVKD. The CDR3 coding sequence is TGTGCCATCAGTGAGGGGACAGGTTTTCAAGAGACCCAGTACTTC. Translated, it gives CAISEGTGFQETQYF.